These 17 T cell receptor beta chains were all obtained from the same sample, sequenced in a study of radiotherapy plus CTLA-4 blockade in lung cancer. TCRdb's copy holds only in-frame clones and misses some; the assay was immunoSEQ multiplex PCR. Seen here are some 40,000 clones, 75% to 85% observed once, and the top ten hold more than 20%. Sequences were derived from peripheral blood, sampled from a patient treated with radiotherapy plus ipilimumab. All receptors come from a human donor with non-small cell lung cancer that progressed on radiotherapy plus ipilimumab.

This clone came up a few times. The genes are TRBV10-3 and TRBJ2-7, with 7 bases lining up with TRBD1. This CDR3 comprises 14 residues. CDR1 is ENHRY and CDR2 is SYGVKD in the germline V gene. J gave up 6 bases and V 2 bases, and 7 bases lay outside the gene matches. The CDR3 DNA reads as TGTGCCATCAGTGAGGGACAGGATTCTGCCGAGCAGTACTTC. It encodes CAISEGQDSAEQYF.

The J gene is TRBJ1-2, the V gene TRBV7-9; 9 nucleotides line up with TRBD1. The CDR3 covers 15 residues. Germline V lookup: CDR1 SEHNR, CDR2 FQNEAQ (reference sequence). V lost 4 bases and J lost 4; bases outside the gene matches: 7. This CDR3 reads CASSSIRTGVYGYTF. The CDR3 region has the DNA TGTGCCAGCAGCTCAATCCGGACAGGGGTCTATGGCTACACCTTC.

CDR3 protein: CASSLSGQGARPNTEAFF. In DNA, the CDR3 is TGTGCCAGCAGCTTGAGCGGACAGGGAGCGCGGCCGAACACTGAAGCTTTCTTT. This chain joins TRBV5-4 and TRBJ1-1, with 8 bases matching TRBD1. There are 18 residues in the CDR3. With V trimmed by 1 base and J by 1 base, 12 bases remained unmatched. Germline V CDR1 and CDR2: SGHNT, YYREEE (reference sequence).

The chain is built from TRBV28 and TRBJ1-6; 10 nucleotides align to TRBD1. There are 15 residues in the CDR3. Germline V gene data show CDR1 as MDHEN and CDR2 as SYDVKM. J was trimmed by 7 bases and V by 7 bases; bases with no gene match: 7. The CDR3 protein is CASTVGDRGNSPLHF. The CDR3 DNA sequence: TGTGCCAGCACCGTAGGGGACAGGGGCAATTCACCCCTCCACTTT.

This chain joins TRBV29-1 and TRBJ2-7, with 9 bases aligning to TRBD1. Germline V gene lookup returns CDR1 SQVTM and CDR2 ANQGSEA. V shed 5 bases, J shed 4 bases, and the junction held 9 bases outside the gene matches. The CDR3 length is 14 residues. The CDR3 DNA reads TGCAGCGTTTGCCCGGGACAGGGTAGGTACGAGCAGTACTTC. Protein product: CSVCPGQGRYEQYF.

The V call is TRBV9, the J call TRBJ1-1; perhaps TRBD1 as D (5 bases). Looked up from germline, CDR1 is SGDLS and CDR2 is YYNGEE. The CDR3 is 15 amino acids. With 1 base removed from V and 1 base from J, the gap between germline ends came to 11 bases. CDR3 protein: CASSVLGQSNTEAFF. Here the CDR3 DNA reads TGTGCCAGCAGCGTATTGGGGCAGTCGAACACTGAAGCTTTCTTT.

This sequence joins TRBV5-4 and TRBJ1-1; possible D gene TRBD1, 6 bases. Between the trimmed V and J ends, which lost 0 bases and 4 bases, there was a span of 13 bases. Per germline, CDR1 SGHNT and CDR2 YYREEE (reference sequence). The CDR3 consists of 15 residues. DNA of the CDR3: TGTGCCAGCAGCTTGGAGGGGGGGGTGGGCACTGAAGCTTTCTTT. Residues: CASSLEGGVGTEAFF.

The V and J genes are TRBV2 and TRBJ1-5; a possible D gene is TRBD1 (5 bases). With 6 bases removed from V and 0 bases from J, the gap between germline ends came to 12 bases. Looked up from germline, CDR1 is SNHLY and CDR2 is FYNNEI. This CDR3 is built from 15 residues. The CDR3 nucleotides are TGTGCCAGCAGGGAGGGGATCATTAGCAATCAGCCCCAGCATTTT. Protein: CASREGIISNQPQHF.

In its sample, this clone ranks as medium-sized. CDR3 region: CASSQGQGAREQYF. The CDR3 DNA reads as TGTGCCAGCAGTCAGGGACAGGGAGCGAGAGAGCAGTACTTC. The chain combines TRBV6-5 with TRBJ2-7; 9 bases line up with TRBD1. V lost 5 bases to trimming and J lost 7 bases; unmatched junction nucleotides: 9. Germline CDR1 reads MNHEY; CDR2 reads SVGAGI. The CDR3 has 14 residues.

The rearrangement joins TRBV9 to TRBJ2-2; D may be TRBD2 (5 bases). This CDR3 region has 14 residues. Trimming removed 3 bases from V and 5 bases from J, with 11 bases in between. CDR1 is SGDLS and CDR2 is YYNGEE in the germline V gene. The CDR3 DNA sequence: TGTGCCAGCAGCGGCTTCGGACTGACCGGGGAGCTGTTTTTT. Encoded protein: CASSGFGLTGELFF.

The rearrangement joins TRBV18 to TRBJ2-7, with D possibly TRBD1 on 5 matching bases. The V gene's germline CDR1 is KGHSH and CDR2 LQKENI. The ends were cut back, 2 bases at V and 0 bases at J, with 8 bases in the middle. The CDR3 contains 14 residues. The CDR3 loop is CASSPGRDSYEQYF. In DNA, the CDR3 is TGTGCCAGCTCACCAGGCAGGGACTCCTACGAGCAGTACTTC.

The CDR3 loop reads CAISGRLAGSQETQYF. DNA of the CDR3: TGTGCCATCAGTGGGCGACTAGCGGGGAGCCAAGAGACCCAGTACTTC. The V and J genes are TRBV10-3 and TRBJ2-5, with 11 nucleotides matching TRBD2. The ends lost 4 bases at V and 1 base at J; junction bases unmatched: 5. The length of the CDR3 is 16 residues. The V gene's germline CDR1 is ENHRY and CDR2 SYGVKD.

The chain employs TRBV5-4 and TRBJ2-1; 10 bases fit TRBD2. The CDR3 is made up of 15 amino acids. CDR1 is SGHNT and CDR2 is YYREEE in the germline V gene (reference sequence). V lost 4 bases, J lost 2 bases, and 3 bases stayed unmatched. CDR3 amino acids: CASSASGGAYNEQFF. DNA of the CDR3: TGTGCCAGCAGCGCTAGCGGGGGTGCCTACAATGAGCAGTTCTTC.

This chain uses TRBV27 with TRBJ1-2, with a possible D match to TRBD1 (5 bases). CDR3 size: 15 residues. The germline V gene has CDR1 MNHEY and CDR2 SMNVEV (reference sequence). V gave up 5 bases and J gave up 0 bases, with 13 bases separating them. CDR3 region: CASSPLDRPNYGYTF. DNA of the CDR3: TGTGCCAGCAGTCCTCTTGACAGACCTAACTATGGCTACACCTTC.

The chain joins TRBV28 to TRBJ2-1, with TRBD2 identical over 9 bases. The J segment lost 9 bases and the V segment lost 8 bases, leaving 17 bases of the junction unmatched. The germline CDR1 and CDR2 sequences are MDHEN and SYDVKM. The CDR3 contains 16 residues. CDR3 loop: CASLTPKGSGGSEQFF. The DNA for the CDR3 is TGTGCCAGCCTTACTCCTAAGGGAAGCGGGGGGAGTGAGCAGTTCTTC.

The CDR3 loop is CASSLLAGSFEQYF. The CDR3 DNA sequence: TGTGCCAGCAGCTTACTAGCGGGGAGTTTCGAGCAGTACTTC. This chain links TRBV7-2 with TRBJ2-7; TRBD2 agrees at 9 bases. From germline, CDR1 is SGHTA and CDR2 FQGNSA. The J segment lost 6 bases and the V segment lost 2 bases, leaving 5 bases of the junction unmatched. The CDR3 is 14 amino acids.

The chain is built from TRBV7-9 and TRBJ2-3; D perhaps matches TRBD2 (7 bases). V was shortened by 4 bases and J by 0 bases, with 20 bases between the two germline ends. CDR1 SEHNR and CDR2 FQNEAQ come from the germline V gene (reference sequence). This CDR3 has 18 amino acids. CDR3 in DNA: TGTGCCAGCAGCTCGAACCGAGGGGGGGGGCGAAGCACAGATACGCAGTATTTT. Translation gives CASSSNRGGGRSTDTQYF.